The 18 T cell receptor beta chains reported below all come from one sample, sequenced in a study of neoadjuvant anti-PD-1 for oral cavity cancer (dated by TCRdb to about 2021). Libraries were built with the immunoSEQ multiplex PCR assay. TCRdb retrieved this table from immuneACCESS and kept in-frame rearrangements only. Not all clones are present; in checked studies, unresolved V genes account for under half, and no reason is known for the remainder. The sample data list 15,000 to 20,000 clones, and 67% of these were observed just once. In total, the top ten clones hold 2% to 3% of the sample. This sample's time point label indicates: before neoadjuvant nivolumab. This material consisted of PBMCs, taken before nivolumab (anti-PD-1) treatment. The source of these receptors is a person aged 35-79 years with oral cavity squamous cell carcinoma.

The chain recombines TRBV10-3 with TRBJ2-3, with D perhaps matching TRBD2 (5 bases). Germline CDR1 is ENHRY and CDR2 is SYGVKD. The CDR3 spans 11 residues. Trimming left V 7 bases short and J 5 bases short, with 7 bases between. The CDR3 here is CAIKGGDTQYF. In DNA, the CDR3 is TGTGCCATCAAAGGAGGAGATACGCAGTATTTT.

The chain joins TRBV21-1 to TRBJ1-5; the table names TRBD1, a call not compared with the DNA. TRBV21-1 is assigned pseudogene status. This CDR3 contains 15 residues. Here the CDR3 reads CASSKIRAGNQPQHF. The DNA for the CDR3 is TGTGCCAGCAGCAAAATTCGGGCAGGGAATCAGCCCCAGCATTTT.

This clone was observed a few times. The chain recombines TRBV27 with TRBJ1-2; D may be TRBD1 (5 bases). The CDR3 sequence is 14 residues long. CDR1 MNHEY and CDR2 SMNVEV come from the germline V gene (reference sequence). The ends were cut back, 6 bases at V and 0 bases at J, with 11 bases in the middle. The CDR3 DNA sequence: TGTGCCAGCAGCCGGGACGCATCTAACTATGGCTACACCTTC. Amino acids: CASSRDASNYGYTF.

V is TRBV2 and J is TRBJ2-1, with D maybe TRBD1 (6 bases). CDR3 length equals 15 residues. Germline CDR1 and CDR2: SNHLY and FYNNEI. The V and J ends lost 6 bases and 6 bases respectively, with 18 bases between them. CDR3 region: CASRNRDTFTNEQFF. The CDR3 DNA follows: TGTGCCAGCAGGAACCGGGACACGTTCACCAATGAGCAGTTCTTC.

The chain uses TRBV6-1 and TRBJ2-1, with TRBD2 matching over 11 bases. V was clipped by 4 bases and J by 10 bases; unmatched bases: 9. CDR3 length: 15 residues. Germline V gene data show CDR1 as MNHNS and CDR2 as SASEGT. Written as DNA, the CDR3 is TGTGCCAGCAGTGCCTATAGCGGGAGGGCTCAAGAGCAGTTCTTC. It translates to CASSAYSGRAQEQFF.

The chain employs TRBV11-2 and TRBJ1-1; D is ambiguous. Looked up from germline, CDR1 is SGHAT and CDR2 is FQNNGV. The CDR3 is 13 residues long. V was trimmed by 3 bases and J by 3 bases, leaving 8 bases between them. The CDR3 DNA reads as TGTGCCAGCAGCTTCTCGAGGGACACTGAAGCTTTCTTT. This sequence encodes CASSFSRDTEAFF.

This clone was observed a single time. V is TRBV4-1 and J is TRBJ2-2; D might be TRBD1 (5 bases). V dropped 8 bases and J dropped 3 bases, with 16 bases sitting between them. The CDR3 has 15 amino acids. Germline V gene sequence: CDR1 MGHRA, CDR2 YSYEKL. CDR3 sequence (DNA): TGCGCCAGCGGGGCCCCAGGCGGCTACACCGGGGAGCTGTTTTTT. This translates into CASGAPGGYTGELFF.

The CDR3, as DNA: TGTGCCTGGATTTTCGGGGCGGCTGGGGCCAACGTCCTGACTTTC. Translation: CAWIFGAAGANVLTF. The gene calls are TRBV30 and TRBJ2-6; D assignment may be TRBD1 or TRBD2 (5 bases each). This CDR3 is 15 amino acids long. Trimming pared 4 bases from V and 2 bases from J, leaving 12 bases between. Germline V gives CDR1 GTSNPN, CDR2 SVGIG (reference sequence). Combining the CDR3 with reference TRBV30 and TRBJ2-6 gives the whole variable domain SQTIHQWPATLVQPVGSPLSLECTVEGTSNPNLYWYRQAAGRGLQLLFYSVGIGQISSEVPQNLSASRPQDRQFILSSKKLLLSDSGFYLCAWIFGAAGANVLTFGAGSRLTVL.

The count of this clone is one. The V call is TRBV28, the J call TRBJ2-7, with D unclear. This CDR3 is 14 amino acids long. Germline loops: CDR1 MDHEN, CDR2 SYDVKM. The V end lost 5 bases, the J end lost 4 bases, and 15 bases lay between the germline ends. The CDR3 loop is CASSPTGIMYEQYF. Written as DNA, the CDR3 is TGTGCCAGCAGTCCAACGGGCATAATGTACGAGCAGTACTTC.

The V and J genes are TRBV10-3 and TRBJ2-3, with D uncertain. The CDR3 covers 12 residues. V was trimmed by 2 bases and J by 1 base, leaving 1 base between them. Germline V gene sequence: CDR1 ENHRY, CDR2 SYGVKD. The CDR3 nucleotides are TGTGCCATCAGTGAGGGCACAGATACGCAGTATTTT. Translation: CAISEGTDTQYF.

The chain links TRBV5-6 to TRBJ2-1; the D gene is possibly TRBD2 (6 bases). CDR3 length: 19 residues. The germline V gene has CDR1 SGHDT and CDR2 YYEEEE. Deletions cut 2 bases from V and 0 bases from J, with 21 bases between. The CDR3 here is CASSLRGGLASSSYNEQFF. In DNA, the CDR3 is TGTGCCAGCAGCTTACGTGGAGGGTTGGCATCGAGCTCCTACAATGAGCAGTTCTTC.

The chain is built from TRBV2 and TRBJ2-3, with 10 bases matching TRBD1. The V and J ends lost 2 bases and 3 bases, in that order; junction bases with no gene match: 5. The germline gives CDR1 SNHLY, CDR2 FYNNEI. The CDR3 loop spans 16 amino acids. The CDR3: CASSERGQGRTDTQYF. Here the CDR3 DNA reads TGTGCCAGCAGTGAAAGGGGACAGGGGAGGACAGATACGCAGTATTTT.

This clone came up a few times. The chain has TRBV7-9 and TRBJ2-7; D not certain. Trimming pared 5 bases from V and 3 bases from J, leaving 5 bases between. Germline CDR1 and CDR2: SEHNR and FQNEAQ (reference sequence). This CDR3 contains 11 residues. For the CDR3, the DNA is TGTGCCAGCAGCATCCTCTACGAGCAGTACTTC. Residues: CASSILYEQYF.

This clone was counted between two and nine times. The chain recombines TRBV2 with TRBJ1-2; D may be TRBD1 (6 bases). CDR1 and CDR2 from the germline V gene are SNHLY and FYNNEI. Trimming removed 6 bases from V and 4 bases from J, with 12 bases in between. The CDR3 totals 13 residues. CDR3 protein: CASREGTFYGYTF. CDR3 nucleotides: TGTGCCAGCAGGGAGGGGACATTCTATGGCTACACCTTC.

The sample holds one count of this clone. The V and J genes are TRBV2 and TRBJ1-1; D uncertain. Deletions cut 8 bases from V and 5 bases from J, with 18 bases between. Germline CDR1 SNHLY, CDR2 FYNNEI. This CDR3 is built from 14 residues. CDR3 nucleotides: TGTGCCAGCGGAAACGGGGAAACGGGTACTGAAGCTTTCTTT. Its translation is CASGNGETGTEAFF. The full variable domain, with the rest looked up from reference TRBV2 and TRBJ1-1, is EPEVTQTPSHQVTQMGQEVILRCVPISNHLYFYWYRQILGQKVEFLVSFYNNEISEKSEIFDDQFSVERPDGSNFTLKIRSTKLEDSAMYFCASGNGETGTEAFFGQGTRLTVV.

This clone was observed a handful of times. The rearrangement uses TRBV10-1 and TRBJ2-7; maybe TRBD2 (6 bases). Trimming took off 5 bases at V and 0 bases at J, with 11 bases between the two ends. The germline gives CDR1 WNHNN, CDR2 SYGVQD (reference sequence). CDR3 length equals 14 residues. This CDR3 is CASSRDLSSYEQYF. The CDR3 DNA is TGCGCCAGCAGTAGGGACTTAAGCTCCTACGAGCAGTACTTC.

The chain uses TRBV7-6 and TRBJ2-5; TRBD2 might be the D (5 bases). Germline CDR1 SGHVS, CDR2 FNYEAQ. This CDR3 is 15 amino acids long. The ends were cut back, 5 bases at V and 5 bases at J, with 18 bases in the middle. The CDR3 sequence: CASSTSGLPGETQYF. CDR3 in DNA: TGTGCCAGCAGCACATCCGGACTTCCCGGGGAGACCCAGTACTTC. Full variable domain (remainder filled in from reference TRBV7-6 and TRBJ2-5): GAGVSQSPRYKVTKRGQDVALRCDPISGHVSLYWYRQALGQGPEFLTYFNYEAQQDKSGLPNDRFSAERPEGSISTLTIQRTEQRDSAMYRCASSTSGLPGETQYFGPGTRLLVL.

The chain employs TRBV6-5 and TRBJ1-5; a possible D gene is TRBD1 (5 bases). V shed 2 bases and J shed 1 base, with 6 bases lying between them. This CDR3 contains 14 residues. Looked up from germline, CDR1 is MNHEY and CDR2 is SVGAGI. CDR3 in amino acids: CASSYGGSNQPQHF. The CDR3 DNA sequence: TGTGCCAGCAGTTACGGGGGAAGCAATCAGCCCCAGCATTTT.